These 15 T cell receptor beta chains originate from one sample sequenced in a study of response to subunit inactivated influenza vaccine (dated by TCRdb to about 2018). The method was RT-PCR. Sequenced on an Illumina HiSeq 2500. TCRdb ran its own pipeline on the public reads, namely fastp trimming at Q25 and MiXCR clone calling, and kept in-frame beta chains. Under each unique CDR3 protein, matching rows form one entry showing the most common genes and DNA. This sample gives about 520,000 distinct CDR3 sequences in total; around 25% of them show up just once. 1.9% of the sample lies in the top ten. The sample here was CD4+ T cells sorted from PBMCs, taken around 5 days after vaccination. The receptor set was obtained from a man aged 45-65 years who received an inactivated influenza vaccine. Donor details come from another sample of the same person, matched by shared clones.

The chain joins TRBV6-1 to TRBJ2-2, with 10 positions matching TRBD2. V lost 6 bases and J lost 8; bases outside the gene matches: 12. From germline, CDR1 is MNHNS and CDR2 SASEGT. This CDR3 spans 16 amino acids. CDR3 coding DNA: TGTGCCAGCAGCAAGAATAGCGGGAGGATAGGGGGGGAGCTGTTTTTT. As protein: CASSKNSGRIGGELFF.

J is TRBJ2-3 and V is TRBV6-1; no clear D gene. V was pared by 2 bases and J by 0 bases, with 9 bases between. The CDR3 contains 15 residues. Germline V gene sequence: CDR1 MNHNS, CDR2 SASEGT. The CDR3 DNA reads TGTGCCAGCAGTGAACAGCAAACTAGCACAGATACGCAGTATTTT. Its protein product is CASSEQQTSTDTQYF.

The J gene is TRBJ1-1, the V gene TRBV28; D is unresolved. V dropped 4 bases and J dropped 10 bases, with 13 bases sitting between them. CDR1 and CDR2 from the germline V gene are MDHEN and SYDVKM. This CDR3 comprises 12 residues. This CDR3 is CASSSPTTIAFF. For the CDR3, the DNA is TGTGCCAGCAGTTCGCCCACTACGATAGCTTTCTTT.

The CDR3 DNA reads as TGTGCCAGCGCGGGCGGCGGGCAATACAATGAGCAGTTCTTC. As protein: CASAGGGQYNEQFF. The chain joins TRBV11-1 to TRBJ2-1, with TRBD2 as a possible D gene (5 bases). Trimming stripped 8 bases from V and 4 bases from J, with 15 bases between. The CDR3 covers 14 residues. Germline V gene lookup returns CDR1 SGHAT and CDR2 FQDESV (reference sequence).

The gene calls are TRBV10-3 and TRBJ2-7; D unresolved. The CDR3 has 14 residues. V was pared by 4 bases and J by 2 bases, with 12 bases between. Germline values: CDR1 ENHRY, CDR2 SYGVKD. The DNA of the CDR3 is TGTGCCATCAGTGCGTCGACGGATACCTACGAGCAGTACTTC. It is translated as CAISASTDTYEQYF.

A remark on this clonotype: At one boundary the junction diverges from the germline segment, which might be a read error. The V gene is TRBV20-1, the J gene TRBJ2-7; TRBD2 might be the D (6 bases). Germline-derived CDR1 and CDR2 are DFQATT and SNEGSKA (reference sequence). CDR3 length equals 15 residues. CDR3 in amino acids: CCARDLRGYSYEQYF. The CDR3, as DNA: TGCTGTGCTAGAGATCTGCGGGGCTACTCCTACGAGCAGTACTTC.

This clonotype has ten or more counts. This chain links TRBV20-1 with TRBJ1-5; D remains ambiguous. The CDR3 extends over 14 amino acids. The germline CDR1 and CDR2 sequences are DFQATT and SNEGSKA (reference sequence). Trimming took off 0 bases at V and 4 bases at J, with 10 bases between the two ends. The CDR3 here is CSARDSLGNQPQHF. DNA of the CDR3: TGCAGTGCTAGAGACAGTCTAGGGAATCAGCCCCAGCATTTT.

V and J are TRBV20-1 and TRBJ2-3, with TRBD2 as a possible D gene (5 bases). CDR1 is DFQATT and CDR2 is SNEGSKA in the germline V gene (reference sequence). This CDR3 region has 15 residues. Between the trimmed V and J ends, which lost 0 bases and 5 bases, there was a span of 15 bases. The CDR3 spells CSARDPSGAVDTQYF. The CDR3 coding sequence is TGCAGTGCTAGAGATCCCAGCGGAGCCGTAGATACGCAGTATTTT.

The rearrangement uses TRBV4-3 and TRBJ1-1; maybe TRBD1 (6 bases). Germline V lookup: CDR1 LGHNA, CDR2 YSLEER. CDR3 size: 15 residues. V lost 1 base, J lost 6 bases, and 15 bases lay in between. In DNA, the CDR3 is TGCGCCAGCAGCCAAGCGTGGGGGCCACGGGCTGAAGCTTTCTTT. This sequence encodes CASSQAWGPRAEAFF.

This clonotype was counted a few times. The chain combines TRBV7-2 with TRBJ2-7, with 7 bases matching TRBD1. The CDR3 runs 15 residues. V lost 1 base to trimming and J lost 3 bases; unmatched junction nucleotides: 6. Germline V lookup: CDR1 SGHTA, CDR2 FQGNSA. As DNA, the CDR3 is TGTGCCAGCAGCTTAGAAAATCAGGGGGACTACGAGCAGTACTTC. Translated: CASSLENQGDYEQYF.

V gene TRBV20-1 combines with J gene TRBJ2-7, with TRBD2 matching over 12 bases. V shed 4 bases, J shed 2 bases, and the junction held 9 bases outside the gene matches. CDR3 length equals 16 residues. Per the germline V gene, CDR1 is DFQATT and CDR2 is SNEGSKA (reference sequence). DNA for the CDR3: TGCAGTGCTAACCCCACCCTAGCGGGAGGGCCCTACGAGCAGTACTTC. Encoded protein: CSANPTLAGGPYEQYF.

This clonotype was counted between two and nine times. This sequence joins TRBV7-2 and TRBJ2-3; weak D call: TRBD2 (6 bases). Per the germline V gene, CDR1 is SGHTA and CDR2 is FQGNSA. Trimming pared 2 bases from V and 4 bases from J, leaving 10 bases between. This CDR3 is built from 14 residues. The CDR3 bases are TGTGCCAGCAGCTTAAGATGGAGGGCAGATACGCAGTATTTT. This gives the protein CASSLRWRADTQYF.

This chain uses TRBV25-1 with TRBJ2-7; TRBD1 matches at 10 bases. Germline lookup yields CDR1 MGHDK and CDR2 SYGVNS. V lost 3 bases to trimming and J lost 5 bases; unmatched junction nucleotides: 1. CDR3 length: 13 residues. CDR3 DNA sequence: TGTGCCAGCAGTGAGGGACAGGGGAACGAGCAGTACTTC. Its translation: CASSEGQGNEQYF.

This clonotype was seen more than once but under ten times. The rearrangement links TRBV11-2 to TRBJ2-3; D not resolved. This CDR3 is 14 amino acids long. CDR1 and CDR2 (germline): SGHAT, FQNNGV. V lost 5 bases and J lost 2, with 11 bases in between. As DNA, the CDR3 is TGTGCCAGCAGCCGGTTCGGGCCCACAGATACGCAGTATTTT. Protein product: CASSRFGPTDTQYF.

This chain links TRBV6-1 with TRBJ2-7, with 9 bases fitting TRBD1. The trim removed 5 bases at V and 0 bases at J, leaving 8 bases unmatched. The V gene's germline CDR1 is MNHNS and CDR2 SASEGT. This CDR3 is 16 amino acids long. DNA of the CDR3: TGTGCCAGCAGTCCCGGGACAGGGAAAATCTCCTACGAGCAGTACTTC. Amino acids: CASSPGTGKISYEQYF.